The clone carrying this TCR beta chain occurred many times. The sample comes from a study of CD8+CD57+ T cells in acquired aplastic anemia. All sequencing subjects had displayed CD8+CD57+ cell expansion on flow cytometry. Germline V gene data show CDR1 as LNHDA and CDR2 as SQIVND (reference sequence). With 8 bases removed from V and 3 bases from J, the gap between germline ends came to 13 bases. The CDR3 has 13 residues. Template material for TCR beta VDJ and CDR3 profiling consisted of genomic DNA. TCRdb re-called the reads through MiXCR, storing one row per CDR3 protein. The repertoire has 150,000 to 200,000 distinct CDR3 sequences, approximately 44% of them found once; the top ten carry around 3.2%.

This sequence originates from a human donor with aplastic anemia. The chain joins TRBV19 to TRBJ1-1; TRBD1 is a possible D gene (6 bases). The material sequenced was sorted CD4+, CD8+, or CD8+CD57+ T cells (not recorded which) from PBMCs. DNA for the CDR3: TGTGCCAGTGCCGGACAGTTCGACACTGAAGCTTTCTTT. Its translation is CASAGQFDTEAFF.